The present entry profiles one T cell receptor (beta chain) with its context. Its antigen is not known. Assay: immunoSEQ multiplex PCR; the TCRdb copy retains only in-frame clones and omits some. The sample has 45,000 to 55,000 clones, about 81% seen once. This entry is derived from a study of a mutant IDH1 vaccine in newly diagnosed glioma. Across the study: Either 4-6 weeks after radiotherapy alone or alongside temozolomide, vaccination was begun. Former treatment meant radiotherapy, temozolomide, or both; the majority had gotten both. V12 fell at week 35 and V13, the study end, at week 47. Broader study findings: Patients mounted vaccine-induced immune responses in 90% to 95% of cases.

Deletions cut 2 bases from V and 4 bases from J, with 13 bases between. There are 15 residues in the CDR3. The germline gives CDR1 SGHDT, CDR2 YYEEEE. Time point reported: week 47, end of study. Every vaccination contained 300 ug of the mutant IDH1 20-mer peptide and was paired with topical imiquimod. The rearrangement joins TRBV5-6 to TRBJ2-1; D may be TRBD1 (6 bases). The input for sequencing was PBMCs, taken from a glioma patient whose treatment included an IDH1 peptide vaccine. This sequence originates from a woman aged 25 to 45 with glioma. Some clones in this sample may be carry-over from other donors' samples. The CDR3 bases are TGTGCCAGCAGCTTCTACAGGGATCGGTACAATGAGCAGTTCTTC. Its translation is CASSFYRDRYNEQFF. Looking up the rest from reference TRBV5-6 and TRBJ2-1 gives the full variable domain: DAGVTQSPTHLIKTRGQQVTLRCSPKSGHDTVSWYQQALGQGPQFIFQYYEEEERQRGNFPDRFSGHQFPNYSSELNVNALLLGDSALYLCASSFYRDRYNEQFFGPGTRLTVL.